This T cell receptor beta chain was found in a study of blood T cells in healthy people across ages. Next came a second PCR, run for about 6 to 11 cycles, which used a sample-barcoded 5' primer along with a J-beta primer mix. TCRdb itself ran the 5' RACE reads through MiXCR, one entry per CDR3 protein. This table holds 650,000 to 700,000 distinct CDR3 sequences, approximately 31% found once. V dropped 8 bases and J dropped 0; count of bases not matched to a gene: 5. The CDR3 runs to 15 residues. The TCR originated in a woman older than 75 in good health. This chain links TRBV12-3 or TRBV12-4 with TRBJ2-3; 10 bases align to TRBD1. The specimen sequenced was blood. The CDR3 loop is CASVGQGYSTDTQYF. CDR3 nucleotides: TGTGCCAGCGTGGGACAGGGGTATAGCACAGATACGCAGTATTTT.